This TCR beta chain was retrieved from a study of blood T cell repertoires in COVID-19. Only a few counts were recorded for this clone. The table came from immunoSEQ multiplex PCR; TCRdb's copy has only in-frame clones and leaves some out. Here the sample spans about 140,000 clones, around four fifths being singletons. The CDR3 is 12 amino acids. The V and J ends lost 4 bases and 3 bases, in that order; junction bases with no gene match: 0. The germline gives CDR1 SGHNT, CDR2 YYREEE (reference sequence). Sequencing was carried out using PBMCs or T cells enriched from blood (not recorded which). This clonotype was sampled from a man in his sixties or seventies who had been exposed to COVID-19. The chain links TRBV5-4 to TRBJ1-2, with TRBD1 matching over 7 bases. In DNA, the CDR3 is TGTGCCAGCAGCGGACAGGACTATGGCTACACCTTC. Protein sequence: CASSGQDYGYTF.